The rows below give T cell receptor beta chains drawn from one sample of a study of T-cell memory formation after mild COVID-19. MiXCR, applied by TCRdb to the 5' RACE reads, yields one record per CDR3 protein. The sample shows hundreds of thousands of distinct CDR3 sequences, about a sixth of them seen only once. The source material was PBMCs or a T cell subset sorted from them (not recorded which). These TCRs come from a man aged 18 to 35 who had mild COVID-19 (a few samples of this study predate the infection). Cell type and time point are not known. CDR3s include the opening cysteine and the closing phenylalanine or tryptophan. The order of the fields is J gene, D gene, clone size, V gene, CDR3 protein, CDR3 DNA. The D gene is left open where the match is weak. Rows give clone size only sometimes, using once, few, many, or a class for an expanded clone.

J: TRBJ2-5
D: TRBD1
size: few
V: TRBV7-2
CDR3: CASSLASTGGQETQYF
DNA: TGTGCCAGCAGCTTAGCCTCCACAGGGGGCCAAGAGACCCAGTACTTC

J: TRBJ2-7
D: -
size: few
V: TRBV30
CDR3: CAWSGTNYEQYF
DNA: TGTGCCTGGTCCGGGACAAACTACGAGCAGTACTTC

J: TRBJ1-2
D: -
size: -
V: TRBV5-1
CDR3: CASSFTSPASYGYTF
DNA: TGCGCCAGCAGCTTTACCAGTCCCGCATCCTATGGCTACACCTTC

J: TRBJ2-1
D: -
size: -
V: TRBV4-3
CDR3: CASSHPGAQSEQFF
DNA: TGCGCCAGCAGCCACCCCGGCGCACAGTCTGAGCAGTTCTTC

J: TRBJ1-1
D: TRBD1
size: few
V: TRBV7-9
CDR3: CASSRQGHSNTEAFF
DNA: TGTGCCAGCAGCCGACAGGGACACTCGAACACTGAAGCTTTCTTT

J: TRBJ1-1
D: -
size: few
V: TRBV28
CDR3: CASSLLLDRAFF
DNA: TGTGCCAGCAGTTTATTGCTGGATCGGGCTTTCTTT

J: TRBJ1-4
D: -
size: few
V: TRBV7-7
CDR3: CASSKDRPATNEKLFF
DNA: TGTGCTAGCAGCAAGGACAGACCGGCAACTAATGAAAAACTGTTTTTT

J: TRBJ2-7
D: -
size: -
V: TRBV7-9
CDR3: CASSPIREQYF
DNA: TGTGCCAGCAGCCCCATAAGGGAGCAGTACTTC

J: TRBJ1-6
D: TRBD1
size: -
V: TRBV5-1
CDR3: CASSLMGQVNSPLHF
DNA: TGCGCCAGCAGCTTGATGGGACAGGTCAATTCACCCCTCCACTTT

J: TRBJ1-5
D: -
size: -
V: TRBV27
CDR3: CASSGGYSNQPQHF
DNA: TGTGCCAGCAGTGGGGGCTATAGCAATCAGCCCCAGCATTTT

J: TRBJ2-7
D: -
size: -
V: TRBV4-2
CDR3: CASSQGGTGHEQYF
DNA: TGTGCCAGCAGCCAAGGGGGCACTGGGCACGAGCAGTACTTC

J: TRBJ2-3
D: TRBD2
size: few
V: TRBV2
CDR3: CASSDAGERGASTDTQYF
DNA: TGTGCCAGCAGTGACGCGGGCGAGCGGGGCGCTAGCACAGATACGCAGTATTTT

J: TRBJ1-2
D: -
size: -
V: TRBV6-5
CDR3: CASTRGGDHGYTF
DNA: TGTGCCAGCACCCGCGGGGGGGACCATGGCTACACCTTC

J: TRBJ2-3
D: TRBD2
size: few
V: TRBV4-1
CDR3: CASSQDGAGSTDTQYF
DNA: TGCGCCAGCAGCCAAGACGGAGCGGGGAGCACAGATACGCAGTATTTT

J: TRBJ2-3
D: -
size: -
V: TRBV7-8
CDR3: CASSLPRGRIVGDTQYF
DNA: TGTGCCAGCAGCTTGCCCCGAGGTAGAATAGTGGGAGATACGCAGTATTTT

J: TRBJ2-7
D: -
size: -
V: TRBV4-1
CDR3: CASSLVRGYEQYF
DNA: TGCGCCAGCAGCCTAGTCCGGGGCTACGAGCAGTACTTC

J: TRBJ2-2
D: -
size: few
V: TRBV6-5
CDR3: CASSFGANTGELFF
DNA: TGTGCCAGCAGTTTTGGAGCGAACACCGGGGAGCTGTTTTTT

J: TRBJ2-7
D: -
size: few
V: TRBV3-1
CDR3: CASSPRRGREADEQYF
DNA: TGTGCCAGCAGCCCGAGAAGGGGCAGGGAGGCCGACGAGCAGTACTTC

J: TRBJ2-2
D: TRBD2
size: -
V: TRBV4-3
CDR3: CASSQTQRLAVTGELFF
DNA: TGCGCCAGCAGTCAAACGCAGAGGCTAGCGGTTACCGGGGAGCTGTTTTTT

J: TRBJ2-5
D: -
size: -
V: TRBV7-9
CDR3: CASSLLATETQYF
DNA: TGTGCCAGCAGCTTACTGGCCACGGAGACCCAGTACTTC

J: TRBJ2-1
D: -
size: many
V: TRBV29-1
CDR3: CSGQGGTKAFNEQFF
DNA: TGCAGCGGCCAGGGGGGGACGAAGGCATTCAATGAGCAGTTCTTC

J: TRBJ2-3
D: TRBD2
size: -
V: TRBV24-1
CDR3: CATSDLTSGGTSDTQYF
DNA: TGTGCCACCAGTGATTTAACTAGCGGGGGTACCTCAGATACGCAGTATTTT

J: TRBJ1-4
D: -
size: -
V: TRBV7-9
CDR3: CASSFRRATNEKLFF
DNA: TGTGCCAGCAGCTTCAGGCGTGCAACTAATGAAAAACTGTTTTTT

J: TRBJ1-1
D: -
size: -
V: TRBV3-1
CDR3: CASSQTTLRVKVTEAFF
DNA: TGTGCCAGCAGCCAAACCACCCTCAGGGTAAAGGTCACTGAAGCTTTCTTT

J: TRBJ1-1
D: -
size: few
V: TRBV12-3/TRBV12-4
CDR3: CASTADSTFEAFF
DNA: TGTGCCAGCACCGCCGACAGCACCTTTGAAGCTTTCTTT

J: TRBJ2-1
D: -
size: few
V: TRBV6-5
CDR3: CASRVILPGHEQFF
DNA: TGTGCCAGCAGGGTGATTCTCCCAGGGCATGAGCAGTTCTTC

J: TRBJ1-4
D: -
size: -
V: TRBV7-9
CDR3: CASSPSGRTNEKLFF
DNA: TGTGCCAGCAGCCCTTCGGGCAGGACTAATGAAAAACTGTTTTTT

J: TRBJ1-4
D: -
size: -
V: TRBV20-1
CDR3: CSAGLAGQNEKLFF
DNA: TGCAGTGCTGGGCTGGCAGGGCAAAATGAAAAACTGTTTTTT

J: TRBJ2-3
D: -
size: -
V: TRBV5-6
CDR3: CASSFSSRNTDTQYF
DNA: TGTGCCAGCAGCTTTTCTTCACGGAACACAGATACGCAGTATTTT

J: TRBJ2-3
D: TRBD1
size: -
V: TRBV7-2
CDR3: CASSSGTGIPDTQYF
DNA: TGTGCCAGCAGCTCCGGGACAGGGATCCCAGATACGCAGTATTTT

J: TRBJ1-2
D: -
size: few
V: TRBV6-5
CDR3: CASSYGSVNYYGYTF
DNA: TGTGCCAGCAGTTACGGCTCCGTAAACTACTATGGCTACACCTTC